This section outlines one TCR beta chain sequence together with its context. Its antigen is still unknown. Each CD8+ T cell subset was flow-sorted in triplicate, with some 300,000 cells per subset placed directly into RLT lysis buffer. Naive CD8+ T cells were defined stringently as CD45RO-CCR7+CD27+CD95- to exclude memory contaminants. Using standard density gradient centrifugation, peripheral blood mononuclear cells were isolated from buffy coats. A FACSAria III was used to flow-sort naive CD8+ T cells into CXCR3-negative and CXCR3-positive populations. Total RNA was extracted from sorted cells using an RNeasy Mini Kit. The data originate from a study of CXCR3-negative and CXCR3-positive naive CD8 T cells (dated by TCRdb to the late 2010s). Notes on the research overall: In total, approximately 130 million TRB reads were obtained, corresponding to roughly 1.5 +/- 0.3 million reads per library. The diversity and physicochemical repertoire analyses included about a dozen donors pooled from two independent experiments. TRBV-TRBJ cluster analysis included naive subsets from several donors and memory cells from 3 donors. Study-wide findings and limitations: Because surface CD5, which has been linked to self-reactivity in mice, was comparable between naive subsets, TCR interaction strength was also inferred from TRB CDR3 physicochemical properties. CXCR3 expression partially decreased after cryopreservation, so most assays used freshly isolated PBMCs. TRB CDR3s from CXCR3-positive naive cells showed higher hydrophobicity (lower Kidera factor 4), lower energy, and higher strength and volume indices than CXCR3-negative naive cells. Repertoire diversity was comparably high in both naive subsets but much lower in memory CD8+ T cells. TRBV-TRBJ usage was similar between naive CXCR3-negative and CXCR3-positive cells from the same donor, while memory cells showed distinct patterns.

Data came from a NextSeq 550. The Human TCR Profiling Kit (MiLaboratory) was used to make UMI-labeled 5' RACE TRB cDNA libraries. The full amount of extracted RNA was used for cDNA synthesis, and the full amount of resulting cDNA was used for PCR amplification. The libraries were made side by side, with each library going through the same number of PCR cycles. Turning to the authors' computational methods: About 53,000 +/- 9,400 unique UMI-labeled TRB cDNA molecules per library were extracted with MIGEC and MiXCR, with at least two reads per UMI required. Each library averaged about 40,000 +/- 10,000 functional in-frame TRB CDR3 nucleotide clonotypes without stop codons. After downsampling to 5000 UMI-labeled TRB molecules per sample, diversity metrics, including normalized Shannon-Wiener and Chao1, were computed in VDJtools. For the central five CDR3 residues, VDJtools calculated physicochemical properties weighted by clonotype size, namely interaction energy, strength, volume and Kidera factor 4. Through TCRdb reprocessing, the reads give one entry per CDR3 protein sequence; DNA is omitted. These V and J calls rely on TCRdb rather than the paper's analysis. The record for this sample contains tens of thousands of distinct CDR3 sequences. The ten biggest clones cover less than 1.6% of the sample.

The CDR1 and CDR2 encoded by the germline V gene are SGHRS and YFSETQ. Including cysteine and phenylalanine, the CDR3 has 14 amino acids. This entry has no DNA. The sequenced material came from naive CXCR3- CD8+ T cells from blood. In light of the paper, this sample's cell subset or site label describes: CD45RO-CCR7+CD27+CD95- naive CD8+ T cells lacking CXCR3 (TNR3-). This receptor was taken from a human donor in good health. Some clones in this sample may be carry-over from other donors' samples. Here the chain combines TRBV5-1 and TRBJ1-1. The CDR3 reads as follows: CASSLAAGTTEAFF.